This T cell receptor beta chain was captured by sequencing in a study of OX40 agonist ivuxolimab in advanced cancers. The method was immunoSEQ multiplex PCR; TCRdb's version includes in-frame clones alone and lacks a portion of them. The repertoire holds about 66,000 clones, with roughly nine tenths as singletons. Per germline, CDR1 MGHDK and CDR2 SYGVNS. The ends were cut back, 8 bases at V and 2 bases at J, with 13 bases in the middle. The CDR3 is made up of 13 amino acids. This TCR derives from an adult with an advanced solid tumor such as melanoma, head and neck, liver or kidney cancer. This specimen was CD4+ or CD8+ T cells sorted from blood, taken in a trial of the OX40 agonist ivuxolimab. The genes are TRBV25-1 and TRBJ2-7; TRBD1 might be the D (6 bases). The CDR3 sequence is CASESTGTYEQYF. CDR3 bases: TGTGCCAGCGAATCAACAGGGACCTACGAGCAGTACTTC.